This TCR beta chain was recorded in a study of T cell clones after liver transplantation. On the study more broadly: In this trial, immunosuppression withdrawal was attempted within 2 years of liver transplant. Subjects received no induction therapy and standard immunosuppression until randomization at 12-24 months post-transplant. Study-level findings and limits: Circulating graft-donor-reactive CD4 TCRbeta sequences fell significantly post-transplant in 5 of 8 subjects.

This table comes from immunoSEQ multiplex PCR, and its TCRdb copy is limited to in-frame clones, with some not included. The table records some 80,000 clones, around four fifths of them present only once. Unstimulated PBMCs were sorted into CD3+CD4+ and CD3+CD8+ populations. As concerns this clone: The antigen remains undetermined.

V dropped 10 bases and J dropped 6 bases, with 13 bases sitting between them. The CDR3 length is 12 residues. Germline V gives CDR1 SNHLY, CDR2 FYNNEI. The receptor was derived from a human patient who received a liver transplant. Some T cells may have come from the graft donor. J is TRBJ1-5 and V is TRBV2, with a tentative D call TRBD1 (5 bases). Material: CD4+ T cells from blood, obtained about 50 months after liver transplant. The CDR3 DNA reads TGTGCCACCGGGGGGGTTCTTCAGCCCCAGCATTTT. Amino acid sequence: CATGGVLQPQHF.